This T cell receptor beta chain was obtained from a study of shared clonotypes between healthy human individuals. Naivety among CD8 cells was defined by CD45RO negativity and positive CCR7 selection, thereby excluding terminally differentiated effector memory CD45RA+ cells. Original processing notes: Filtering differed because ImmunoSEQ produced junction-only sequences that carried no quality scores. Here immunoSEQ multiplex PCR was the method, and the copy in TCRdb shows in-frame clones only, minus some. V and J calls and clone size are copied from that table; D and trimming were computed from the DNA. Of under 850,000 clones listed, 80% to 95% are singletons. This clonotype originated in a man younger than 40 in good health. The sequencing input was naive CD8+ T cells sorted from blood.

The CDR3 DNA sequence: TGTGCCTGGAGTTACGCCGATGAAGCTGAAGCTTTCTTT. It yields the protein CAWSYADEAEAFF. This chain links TRBV30 with TRBJ1-1, with D unresolved. Trimming cost V 2 bases and J 6 bases, with 13 bases left between them. Germline values: CDR1 GTSNPN, CDR2 SVGIG (reference sequence). The CDR3 covers 13 residues.